Listed here are 22 T cell receptor beta chains from one sample, sequenced in a study of T cells in Graves' hyperthyroidism and ophthalmopathy. The investigators amplified TCR beta CDR3 regions from RNA transcripts. Primed by the HTBI set, a first-round RT-PCR was run on the TCR CDR3. TCRdb used MiXCR to reprocess the multiplex PCR reads, holding one entry per CDR3 protein. The table includes about 250,000 distinct CDR3 sequences, over 20% detected once. The sample taken for sequencing was blood. The origin of the receptors is a woman aged 40-49 years with Graves' ophthalmopathy.

The chain employs TRBV6-2 or TRBV6-3 and TRBJ1-2, with TRBD1 as a possible D gene (5 bases). The CDR3 is made up of 17 amino acids. Germline V gene lookup returns CDR1 MNHEY and CDR2 SVGEGT. V lost 0 bases and J lost 1, with 15 bases in between. The CDR3 protein is CASSYSTLAGDNYGYTF. For the CDR3, the DNA is TGTGCCAGCAGTTACTCGACTTTGGCGGGGGATAACTATGGCTACACCTTC.

V and J are TRBV20-1 and TRBJ2-2; 8 bases map to TRBD2. CDR1 and CDR2 from the germline V gene are DFQATT and SNEGSKA (reference sequence). The V gene end was trimmed by 3 bases and the J gene end by 1 base; junction bases not matched to a gene: 13. The CDR3 is 18 amino acids. The CDR3 reads CSASPLLREVLNTGELFF. The CDR3 DNA reads as TGCAGTGCTAGCCCTTTGTTGCGGGAGGTTTTGAACACCGGGGAGCTGTTTTTT.

This clonotype was picked up many times. The gene calls are TRBV24-1 and TRBJ2-3, with TRBD2 matching over 13 bases. Per the germline V gene, CDR1 is KGHDR and CDR2 is SFDVKD. This CDR3 region has 16 residues. V lost 4 bases, J lost 4 bases, and 4 bases stayed unmatched. This CDR3 is CATSDRTSGSSDTQYF. Here the CDR3 DNA reads TGTGCCACCAGTGACAGGACTAGCGGGAGTTCAGATACGCAGTATTTT.

The J gene is TRBJ2-5, the V gene TRBV30; D gene uncertain. Germline CDR1 and CDR2: GTSNPN and SVGIG (reference sequence). The CDR3 covers 15 residues. The CDR3 DNA is TGTTCCCTGTTTCCGGGCTCGATGACGCAAGAGACCCAGTACTTC. As protein: CSLFPGSMTQETQYF.

This clonotype was found a few times. This chain links TRBV12-3 or TRBV12-4 with TRBJ1-1, with D possibly being TRBD1 (5 bases). Trimming took 6 bases from V and 1 from J, leaving 9 bases between them. The CDR3 runs to 13 residues. The DNA of the CDR3 is TGTGCCAGCAGCACGACAGCGAACACTGAAGCTTTCTTT. Translation gives CASSTTANTEAFF.

With regard to this clonotype: One end of the junction does not line up with germline, which may come from a read error. V and J are TRBV6-1 and TRBJ1-5, with TRBD1 matching 8 bases. The CDR3 covers 13 residues. CDR1 and CDR2 from the germline V gene are MNHNS and SASEGT. CDR3 bases: TGTGCCAGCAGGGTGACAGGGGTCCAGCCCCAGCCTTTT. This encodes CASRVTGVQPQPF.

The V and J genes are TRBV20-1 and TRBJ2-5, with a tentative D call TRBD2 (6 bases). The CDR3 consists of 13 residues. Trimming removed 5 bases from V and 4 bases from J, with 14 bases in between. The germline V gene has CDR1 DFQATT and CDR2 SNEGSKA (reference sequence). The CDR3 reads CSAPGLLGETQYF. CDR3 nucleotides: TGCAGTGCTCCGGGACTCCTAGGAGAGACCCAGTACTTC.

This clonotype was recorded at least ten times. J is TRBJ2-3 and V is TRBV12-3 or TRBV12-4; the D is unclear. The CDR3 length is 10 residues. V was cut by 8 bases and J by 8 bases, with 8 bases left in between. CDR3 amino acids: CASGPGTQYF. The CDR3 coding sequence is TGTGCCAGCGGCCCGGGTACGCAGTATTTT.

This clonotype has a count of ten or more. CDR3 protein: CASSRGEVPSEQYF. Written as DNA, the CDR3 is TGTGCCAGCAGCCGGGGAGAGGTCCCCTCCGAGCAGTACTTC. The V gene is TRBV13, the J gene TRBJ2-7, with D maybe TRBD2 (5 bases). The germline V gene has CDR1 PRHDT and CDR2 FYEKMQ (reference sequence). V gave up 5 bases and J gave up 6 bases, with 17 bases separating them. The CDR3 extends over 14 amino acids.

Many counts were recorded for this clonotype. The rearrangement links TRBV28 to TRBJ1-2; 9 bases agree with TRBD1. With 3 bases clipped from V and 2 bases from J, the junction kept 4 bases outside the gene matches. Germline CDR1 MDHEN, CDR2 SYDVKM. CDR3 length equals 15 residues. In DNA form, the CDR3 reads TGTGCCAGCAGTTTTATTGGACAGGGGAACTATGGCTACACCTTC. Encoded protein: CASSFIGQGNYGYTF.

CDR3 DNA: TGTGCCAGCAGTGAGGGACTAGCCTTACCCTACGAGCAGTACTTC. Its protein product is CASSEGLALPYEQYF. The V and J genes are TRBV6-1 and TRBJ2-7; 9 nucleotides line up with TRBD2. Germline V lookup: CDR1 MNHNS, CDR2 SASEGT. V lost 3 bases and J lost 2; bases outside the gene matches: 5. This CDR3 comprises 15 residues.

The genes are TRBV6-1 and TRBJ1-3; D is uncertain. Germline V gene lookup returns CDR1 MNHNS and CDR2 SASEGT. The CDR3 consists of 14 residues. V was shortened by 2 bases and J by 0 bases, with 5 bases between the two germline ends. CDR3 sequence (DNA): TGTGCCAGCAGTGAAAGCTACTCTGGAAACACCATATATTTT. Protein: CASSESYSGNTIYF.

This clonotype has a count of ten or more. The chain combines TRBV24-1 with TRBJ2-7; 7 nucleotides agree with TRBD1. The V gene end was trimmed by 0 bases and the J gene end by 10 bases; junction bases not matched to a gene: 5. The CDR3 totals 13 residues. In germline, CDR1 is KGHDR, CDR2 SFDVKD. The CDR3: CATSDLNTGEQYF. The CDR3 bases are TGTGCCACCAGTGATTTGAATACAGGGGAACAGTACTTC.

In its sample, this clonotype was seen many times. The rearrangement links TRBV28 to TRBJ2-7; 9 nucleotides line up with TRBD2. The CDR3 has 19 residues. The V gene's germline CDR1 is MDHEN and CDR2 SYDVKM. V shed 4 bases and J 2 bases; nucleotides not matched to a gene: 18. Here the CDR3 reads CASSSRLAELSWSAYEQYF. The DNA for the CDR3 is TGTGCCAGCAGTTCACGACTAGCGGAACTGTCTTGGTCCGCCTACGAGCAGTACTTC.

This chain uses TRBV6-2 or TRBV6-3 with TRBJ1-5; a weak D match, TRBD1 (6 bases). V lost 3 bases and J lost 0, with 12 bases in between. This CDR3 comprises 16 residues. Germline lookup yields CDR1 MNHEY and CDR2 SVGEGT. The CDR3 loop is CASSYGGTNSNQPQHF. The CDR3 region has the DNA TGTGCCAGCAGTTATGGAGGGACAAATAGCAATCAGCCCCAGCATTTT.

For this clonotype: One end of the junction fails to match germline, which may point to a read error. The rearrangement uses TRBV2 and TRBJ2-5; TRBD2 might be the D (7 bases). The CDR3 is 16 amino acids. Germline CDR1 reads SNHLY; CDR2 reads FYNNEI. Here the CDR3 reads CASSEIGGGPRETQYF. For the CDR3, the DNA is TGTGCCAGCAGTGAAATAGGGGGAGGGCCTCGAGAGACACAGTACTTC. Supplemented by reference TRBV2 and TRBJ2-5, the full variable domain reads EPEVTQTPSHQVTQMGQEVILRCVPISNHLYFYWYRQILGQKVEFLVSFYNNEISEKSEIFDDQFSVERPDGSNFTLKIRSTKLEDSAMYFCASSEIGGGPRETQYFGPGTRLLVL.

The chain combines TRBV19 with TRBJ1-6; D may be TRBD1 (5 bases). The CDR3 has 15 residues. Germline assignment: CDR1 LNHDA and CDR2 SQIVND (reference sequence). Trimming removed 5 bases from V and 10 bases from J, with 18 bases in between. CDR3 sequence: CASSVPGRLESPLHF. The CDR3 DNA reads TGTGCCAGTAGTGTACCGGGACGCCTAGAATCACCCCTCCACTTT.

Note on this clonotype: A much larger clone differs by one base, so this may be a read error. This chain uses TRBV29-1 with TRBJ2-7; no clear D. Per the germline V gene, CDR1 is SQVTM and CDR2 is ANQGSEA. This CDR3 contains 13 residues. V was clipped by 5 bases and J by 3 bases, with 14 bases between them. The CDR3: CSVYSWSGYEQYF. The CDR3 nucleotides read TGCAGCGTTTATAGCTGGAGTGGCTACGAGCAGTACTTC.

This clonotype was counted only a few times. This chain links TRBV12-3 or TRBV12-4 with TRBJ2-7; 7 bases are shared with TRBD1. The CDR3 runs to 14 residues. After removal of 6 bases from V and 7 bases from J, the junction contained 12 bases not matched to a gene. CDR3 coding DNA: TGTGCCAGCAGCTCCGGGACAGCTGGTGATGAGCAGTACTTC. Translated, it gives CASSSGTAGDEQYF.

The sample holds many counts of this clonotype. The chain links TRBV7-2 to TRBJ1-5; D gene ambiguous. The CDR3 is 13 amino acids. The germline V gene encodes CDR1 SGHTA and CDR2 FQGNSA. Between the trimmed V and J ends, which lost 2 bases and 3 bases, there was a span of 5 bases. The CDR3 sequence: CASSLWYNQPQHF. CDR3 nucleotide sequence: TGTGCCAGCAGCTTATGGTACAATCAGCCCCAGCATTTT.

This clonotype has a count of ten or more. CDR3 sequence (DNA): TGTGCCAGCAGTTTCTTGGGGGCTAGCAATCAGCCCCAGCATTTT. As protein: CASSFLGASNQPQHF. The chain couples TRBV12-3 or TRBV12-4 to TRBJ1-5, with a tentative D call TRBD1 (6 bases). The V end was cut by 3 bases, the J end by 0 bases, with 9 bases between. This CDR3 region has 15 residues.

This clonotype was seen many times. The CDR3 here is CASSPRWDTEAFF. DNA of the CDR3: TGTGCCAGCAGCCCTAGGTGGGACACTGAAGCTTTCTTT. This sequence joins TRBV6-1 and TRBJ1-1; no clear D. Germline values: CDR1 MNHNS, CDR2 SASEGT. The CDR3 is made up of 13 amino acids. Trimming pared 6 bases from V and 3 bases from J, leaving 11 bases between.